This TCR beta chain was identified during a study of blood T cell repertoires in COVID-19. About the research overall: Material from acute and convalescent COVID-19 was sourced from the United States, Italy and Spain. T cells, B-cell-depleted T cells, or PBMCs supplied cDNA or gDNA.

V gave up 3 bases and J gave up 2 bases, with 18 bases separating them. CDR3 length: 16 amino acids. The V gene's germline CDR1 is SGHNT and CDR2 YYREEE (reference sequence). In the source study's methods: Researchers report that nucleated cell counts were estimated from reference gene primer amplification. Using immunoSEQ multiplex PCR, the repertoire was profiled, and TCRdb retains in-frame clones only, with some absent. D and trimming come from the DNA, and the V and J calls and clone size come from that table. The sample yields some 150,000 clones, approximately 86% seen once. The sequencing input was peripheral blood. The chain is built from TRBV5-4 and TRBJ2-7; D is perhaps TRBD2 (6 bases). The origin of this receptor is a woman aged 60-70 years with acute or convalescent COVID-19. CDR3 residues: CASSSGLAVGTYEQYF. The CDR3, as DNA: TGTGCCAGCAGCTCCGGGTTAGCGGTAGGGACCTACGAGCAGTACTTC.